Listed here are 30 T cell receptor beta chains from one sample, sequenced in a study of T cells in Graves' hyperthyroidism and ophthalmopathy. RNA transcripts provided the source from which TCR beta CDR3 regions were amplified. A set of HTBI primers served as the primers for a first-round RT-PCR of the TCR CDR3. TCRdb used MiXCR to reprocess the multiplex PCR reads, holding one entry per CDR3 protein. This table holds under 450,000 distinct CDR3 sequences, around a sixth found once. The sequenced material came from blood. The receptors stem from a woman between 18 and 30 years old with Graves' hyperthyroidism.

The J gene is TRBJ2-2, the V gene TRBV2; D is uncertain. Germline CDR1 reads SNHLY; CDR2 reads FYNNEI. V lost 6 bases to trimming and J lost 6 bases, with 20 bases between them. The CDR3 loop spans 16 amino acids. CDR3: CASRTSLVRISGELFF. The DNA of the CDR3 is TGTGCCAGCAGGACCTCACTGGTGCGCATATCCGGGGAGCTGTTTTTT. Using reference TRBV2 and TRBJ2-2 for the parts outside the CDR3, the full variable domain is EPEVTQTPSHQVTQMGQEVILRCVPISNHLYFYWYRQILGQKVEFLVSFYNNEISEKSEIFDDQFSVERPDGSNFTLKIRSTKLEDSAMYFCASRTSLVRISGELFFGEGSRLTVL.

The gene calls are TRBV6-1 and TRBJ2-7; D remains unclear. Trimming took 8 bases from V and 3 from J, leaving 14 bases between them. This CDR3 is built from 13 residues. The V gene's germline CDR1 is MNHNS and CDR2 SASEGT. CDR3 protein: CASGLDGVYEQYF. DNA for the CDR3: TGTGCCAGCGGCCTGGACGGAGTCTACGAGCAGTACTTC.

V and J are TRBV19 and TRBJ1-5; D unclear. The germline CDR1 and CDR2 sequences are LNHDA and SQIVND (reference sequence). The CDR3 runs 15 residues. Trimming stripped 0 bases from V and 0 bases from J, with 6 bases between. Here the CDR3 reads CASSIEGNSNQPQHF. The CDR3 DNA follows: TGTGCCAGTAGTATAGAGGGGAATAGCAATCAGCCCCAGCATTTT.

This clonotype appeared many times. The chain uses TRBV7-3 and TRBJ2-3, with no clear D. Germline V gives CDR1 SGHTA, CDR2 FQGTGA. Deletions cut 5 bases from V and 5 bases from J, with 8 bases between. This CDR3 region has 12 residues. The CDR3 DNA is TGTGCCAGCAGCAACAGTCGAGATACGCAGTATTTT. Protein sequence: CASSNSRDTQYF.

This clonotype was observed at least ten times. The rearrangement uses TRBV18 and TRBJ1-2; the D is unclear. CDR3 length: 14 residues. V was trimmed by 5 bases and J by 1 base, leaving 11 bases between them. Germline V gives CDR1 KGHSH, CDR2 LQKENI. DNA of the CDR3: TGTGCCAGCTCAGTAGGATTGTATAACTATGGCTACACCTTC. It encodes CASSVGLYNYGYTF.

The chain carries TRBV6-2 or TRBV6-3 and TRBJ2-3; 8 positions match TRBD2. CDR1 is MNHEY and CDR2 is SVGEGT in the germline V gene. The CDR3 is made up of 15 amino acids. Losses at the gene ends were 5 bases for V and 0 bases for J; bases not matched to a gene: 4. CDR3 DNA: TGTGCCAGCAGTCTAGCGGGCCTCAGCACAGATACGCAGTATTTT. It specifies CASSLAGLSTDTQYF.

This clonotype has a count of ten or more. The rearrangement joins TRBV7-2 to TRBJ2-1; a possible D gene is TRBD2 (6 bases). Trimming took 5 bases from V and 4 from J, leaving 21 bases between them. The germline gives CDR1 SGHTA, CDR2 FQGNSA. The CDR3 has 17 amino acids. For the CDR3, the DNA is TGTGCCAGCAGCCAACTTTGGAGCGGGTGGGAATACAATGAGCAGTTCTTC. Protein sequence: CASSQLWSGWEYNEQFF.

This clonotype was observed a few times. The chain uses TRBV6-9 and TRBJ2-2; TRBD1 aligns across 8 bases. Germline lookup yields CDR1 MNHGY and CDR2 SVAAGI. Germline trimming cut 4 bases from V and 6 bases from J; bases unmatched to any gene: 4. The CDR3 is 14 residues long. The CDR3 coding sequence is TGTGCCAGCAGTTCACCGGACAGGGCCGGGGAGCTGTTTTTT. Its translation is CASSSPDRAGELFF.

This clonotype was found many times. The chain combines TRBV24-1 with TRBJ2-3; TRBD1 might be the D (6 bases). V was trimmed by 3 bases and J by 5 bases, leaving 23 bases between them. The CDR3 runs 18 residues. Germline-derived CDR1 and CDR2 are KGHDR and SFDVKD. The CDR3 spells CATSDHRGGKFIGDTQYF. The CDR3 coding sequence is TGTGCCACCAGTGATCACCGAGGGGGTAAATTTATCGGAGATACGCAGTATTTT.

This clonotype was seen many times. The rearrangement joins TRBV18 to TRBJ2-1, with D tentatively TRBD1 (6 bases). Trimming shortened V by 0 bases and J by 6 bases, and 15 bases separated the two germline ends. Germline assignment: CDR1 KGHSH and CDR2 LQKENI. CDR3 length: 16 amino acids. Written as DNA, the CDR3 is TGTGCCAGCTCACCACCGGGGCCAGGGGTTGGCAATGAGCAGTTCTTC. It specifies CASSPPGPGVGNEQFF.

In this sample, this clonotype turned up many times. The chain joins TRBV5-1 to TRBJ2-3; D is unclear. Germline V lookup: CDR1 SGHRS, CDR2 YFSETQ. Trimming stripped 0 bases from V and 6 bases from J, with 8 bases between. The CDR3 contains 13 residues. The CDR3 is CASSLELGDTQYF. CDR3 nucleotides: TGCGCCAGCAGCTTGGAGTTGGGGGATACGCAGTATTTT. The complete variable domain, with remaining parts taken from reference TRBV5-1 and TRBJ2-3, reads KAGVTQTPRYLIKTRGQQVTLSCSPISGHRSVSWYQQTPGQGLQFLFEYFSETQRNKGNFPGRFSGRQFSNSRSEMNVSTLELGDSALYLCASSLELGDTQYFGPGTRLTVL.

This clonotype showed up many times. The chain couples TRBV28 to TRBJ1-3; D is possibly TRBD1 (5 bases). V was cut by 3 bases and J by 3 bases, with 9 bases left in between. Germline V gives CDR1 MDHEN, CDR2 SYDVKM. This CDR3 region has 14 residues. CDR3: CASSFKGVGNTIYF. CDR3 bases: TGTGCCAGCAGTTTTAAAGGGGTTGGAAACACCATATATTTT.

This clonotype has a count of ten or more. This chain joins TRBV10-2 and TRBJ2-7; D is ambiguous. Between the trimmed V and J ends, which lost 8 bases and 7 bases, there was a span of 12 bases. Germline CDR1 and CDR2: WSHSY and SAAADI. This CDR3 is 11 amino acids long. The CDR3 DNA sequence: TGCGCCAGCGCGGTAAGCTGGGAGCAGTACTTC. Translating gives CASAVSWEQYF.

This clonotype was observed a handful of times. CDR3 loop: CSATGLAESGANVLTF. CDR3 in DNA: TGCAGTGCTACGGGACTAGCGGAGTCGGGGGCCAACGTCCTGACTTTC. The chain employs TRBV20-1 and TRBJ2-6, with 11 bases matching TRBD2. V shed 4 bases and J 4 bases; nucleotides not matched to a gene: 6. CDR1 is DFQATT, CDR2 SNEGSKA, per germline (reference sequence). This CDR3 is 16 amino acids long.

As for this clonotype: Since a much larger clone is just one base distant, this may be a read error. The V call is TRBV12-3 or TRBV12-4, the J call TRBJ1-2, with TRBD1 matching 7 bases. V lost 7 bases and J lost 9; bases outside the gene matches: 8. The CDR3 spans 12 residues. As DNA, the CDR3 is TGTGCCAGCACCTTCGGGACAGTCAGCTACACCTTC. It yields the protein CASTFGTVSYTF.

This clonotype was counted ten times or more. The CDR3 sequence is CASSQPEPNGEQFF. CDR3 DNA sequence: TGTGCCAGCAGCCAACCGGAACCTAACGGGGAGCAGTTCTTC. The chain links TRBV3-1 to TRBJ2-1; D remains ambiguous. The length of the CDR3 is 14 residues. Trimming shortened V by 2 bases and J by 10 bases, and 15 bases separated the two germline ends. CDR1 and CDR2 from the germline V gene are LGHDT and YNNKEL (reference sequence).

At least ten counts were recorded for this clonotype. The CDR3 DNA sequence: TGCAGCGTTGGCCCGGAGCTGAACACTGAAGCTTTCTTT. Translated: CSVGPELNTEAFF. V gene TRBV29-1 combines with J gene TRBJ1-1; D is ambiguous. Trimming removed 4 bases from V and 0 bases from J, with 9 bases in between. Germline V gene data show CDR1 as SQVTM and CDR2 as ANQGSEA. The CDR3 length is 13 residues.

This CDR3 reads CASSHHGGGGRGPYNEQFF. The CDR3 DNA follows: TGCGCCAGCAGCCATCATGGGGGAGGCGGGAGGGGTCCCTACAATGAGCAGTTCTTC. The genes are TRBV4-1 and TRBJ2-1, with 9 bases matching TRBD2. Germline V lookup: CDR1 MGHRA, CDR2 YSYEKL. V lost 3 bases, J lost 2 bases, and 14 bases stayed unmatched. CDR3 length equals 19 residues.

The chain couples TRBV5-6 to TRBJ1-6, with 8 bases matching TRBD1. This CDR3 region has 13 residues. Germline V gene sequence: CDR1 SGHDT, CDR2 YYEEEE. J was trimmed by 13 bases and V by 5 bases; bases with no gene match: 8. The DNA of the CDR3 is TGTGCCAGCAGTGGGGCAGGGGGCCCTCCCCTCCACTTT. It is translated as CASSGAGGPPLHF. Based on the CDR3 plus reference TRBV5-6 and TRBJ1-6, the full variable domain is DAGVTQSPTHLIKTRGQQVTLRCSPKSGHDTVSWYQQALGQGPQFIFQYYEEEERQRGNFPDRFSGHQFPNYSSELNVNALLLGDSALYLCASSGAGGPPLHFGNGTRLTVT.

This clonotype was observed many times. V is TRBV12-3 or TRBV12-4 and J is TRBJ2-7; TRBD1 agrees at 7 bases. The V and J ends lost 6 bases and 1 base, in that order; junction bases with no gene match: 9. The CDR3 runs 15 residues. The CDR3 nucleotides read TGTGCCAGCAGCAGCCCTTTGACAGGGTCCTACGAGCAGTACTTC. Translation: CASSSPLTGSYEQYF.

This clonotype turned up a few times. Without the conserved terminal phenylalanine or tryptophan, this CDR3 likely stems from a read error. The chain couples TRBV28 to TRBJ1-2; a weak D match, TRBD1 (6 bases). The CDR3 spans 14 residues. Germline values: CDR1 MDHEN, CDR2 SYDVKM. Trimming took off 6 bases at V and 4 bases at J, with 15 bases between the two ends. DNA of the CDR3: TGTGCCAGCAGCCTAACTGGACAGCCCTATGGCTACACCCTC. Translation: CASSLTGQPYGYTL.

This clonotype appeared many times. The J gene is TRBJ1-2, the V gene TRBV28; possible D gene TRBD1, 6 bases. Germline loops: CDR1 MDHEN, CDR2 SYDVKM. CDR3 length: 12 residues. Trimming removed 5 bases from V and 8 bases from J, with 12 bases in between. The chain's CDR3 is CASSLQGKGYTF. DNA of the CDR3: TGTGCCAGCAGTCTACAGGGAAAGGGCTACACCTTC.

This clonotype was recorded at least ten times. This sequence joins TRBV20-1 and TRBJ2-1; TRBD1 or TRBD2 may be the D gene (5 bases each). The CDR3 covers 13 residues. Trimming stripped 5 bases from V and 5 bases from J, with 13 bases between. Germline V lookup: CDR1 DFQATT, CDR2 SNEGSKA (reference sequence). CDR3 protein: CSAPGPEHNEQFF. The CDR3 DNA follows: TGCAGTGCTCCGGGACCAGAACACAATGAGCAGTTCTTC.

This chain connects TRBV24-1 to TRBJ2-3; 7 positions agree with TRBD1. The CDR3 runs 14 residues. The trim removed 0 bases at V and 6 bases at J, leaving 2 bases unmatched. Per germline, CDR1 KGHDR and CDR2 SFDVKD. For the CDR3, the DNA is TGTGCCACCAGTGATTTGAGGGGGCCGGATACGCAGTATTTT. This sequence encodes CATSDLRGPDTQYF.

The table lists this clonotype with many counts. V and J are TRBV2 and TRBJ1-2; 12 bases map to TRBD1. The CDR3 runs 20 residues. In germline, CDR1 is SNHLY, CDR2 FYNNEI. The J segment lost 4 bases and the V segment lost 5 bases, leaving 20 bases of the junction unmatched. DNA for the CDR3: TGTGCCAGCAGTTGGGACAGGGGGCGAGGCTTCGACCGTCGGGGCTATGGCTACACCTTC. Translating gives CASSWDRGRGFDRRGYGYTF.

There are many counts of this clonotype. The chain couples TRBV11-1 to TRBJ2-3, with TRBD1 as a possible D gene (5 bases). Germline CDR1 SGHAT, CDR2 FQDESV (reference sequence). V lost 5 bases to trimming and J lost 0 bases, with 9 bases between them. This CDR3 is built from 14 residues. The CDR3 sequence is CASSPTESTDTQYF. The CDR3 nucleotides are TGTGCCAGCAGCCCGACAGAGAGCACAGATACGCAGTATTTT.

This clonotype was seen repeatedly, ten times or more. The chain recombines TRBV20-1 with TRBJ2-7; D unclear. V lost 1 base and J 2 bases, leaving 15 bases between the germline ends. Germline V CDR1 and CDR2: DFQATT, SNEGSKA (reference sequence). CDR3 size: 15 residues. In DNA form, the CDR3 reads TGCAGTGCTAGAGTCCCGCGGCCCCCGGCCTACGAGCAGTACTTC. Its protein product is CSARVPRPPAYEQYF.

This clonotype was seen a handful of times. V is TRBV6-2 or TRBV6-3 and J is TRBJ2-1; TRBD1 aligns across 12 bases. V was clipped by 9 bases and J by 9 bases; unmatched bases: 9. There are 14 residues in the CDR3. Germline-derived CDR1 and CDR2 are MNHEY and SVGEGT. CDR3 sequence (DNA): TGTGCCAGTCTCCGGGACAGGGGGCAAGGTGAGCAGTTCTTC. It encodes CASLRDRGQGEQFF.

The sample holds many counts of this clonotype. V gene TRBV12-3 or TRBV12-4 combines with J gene TRBJ1-1, with 7 nucleotides matching TRBD1. The CDR3 contains 16 residues. Unmatched junction bases numbered 9, after V lost 5 bases and J lost 0 bases. CDR3 sequence: CASSLGTEPMNTEAFF. In nucleotides, the CDR3 is TGTGCCAGCAGTCTCGGGACAGAACCAATGAACACTGAAGCTTTCTTT.

This clonotype occurred many times. The chain uses TRBV20-1 and TRBJ1-5, with D unclear. CDR1 and CDR2 (germline): DFQATT, SNEGSKA (reference sequence). The CDR3 sequence is 15 residues long. V was clipped by 0 bases and J by 2 bases, with 11 bases between them. Written as DNA, the CDR3 is TGCAGTGCTAGAGATTTGTGGGGTGGCAATCAGCCCCAGCATTTT. Its translation is CSARDLWGGNQPQHF.